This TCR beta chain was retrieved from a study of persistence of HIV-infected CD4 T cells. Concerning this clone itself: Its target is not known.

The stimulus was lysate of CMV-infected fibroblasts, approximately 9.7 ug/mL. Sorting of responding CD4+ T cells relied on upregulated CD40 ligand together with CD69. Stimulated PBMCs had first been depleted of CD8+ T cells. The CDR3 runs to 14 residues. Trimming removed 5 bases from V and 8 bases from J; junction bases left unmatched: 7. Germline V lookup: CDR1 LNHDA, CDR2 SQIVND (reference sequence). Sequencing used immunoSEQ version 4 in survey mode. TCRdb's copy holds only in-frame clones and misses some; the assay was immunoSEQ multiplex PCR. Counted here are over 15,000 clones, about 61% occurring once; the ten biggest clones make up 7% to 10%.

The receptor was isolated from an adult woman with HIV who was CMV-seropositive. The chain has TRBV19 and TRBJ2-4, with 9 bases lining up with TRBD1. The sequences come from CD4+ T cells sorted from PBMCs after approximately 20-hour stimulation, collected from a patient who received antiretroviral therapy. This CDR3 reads CASSLHRGRDIQYF. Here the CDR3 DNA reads TGTGCCAGTAGTCTCCACAGGGGGCGGGACATTCAGTACTTC.